A single T cell receptor (beta chain) is shown here with its context. These data belong to a study of technical replicates of blood from a handful of donors. Measured with immunoSEQ multiplex PCR; TCRdb has only the in-frame clones, and not every one. The table shows about 83,000 clones, with around 94% occurring only once. Germline V gene data show CDR1 as GTSNPN and CDR2 as SVGIG (reference sequence). This CDR3 comprises 14 residues. V dropped 0 bases and J dropped 8 bases, with 11 bases sitting between them. The chain carries TRBV30 and TRBJ1-6; a weak D match, TRBD1 (5 bases). This clonotype was obtained from a human donor in good health. The material sequenced was T cells isolated from PBMCs. The CDR3 sequence: CAWSVFRTHSPLHF. As DNA, the CDR3 is TGTGCCTGGAGTGTATTCAGGACACATTCACCCCTCCACTTT.